This TCR beta chain is from a study of blood T cell repertoires in COVID-19. Study-wide context: Acute-phase and convalescent COVID-19 samples originated in the United States, Italy and Spain. PBMCs, B-cell-depleted T cells, or T cells were the source of the cDNA or gDNA that made up the material.

Authors' methods: Researchers report that nucleated cell counts were estimated from reference gene primer amplification. Sequenced by immunoSEQ multiplex PCR; TCRdb stores in-frame clones only, minus some. V, J and clone size were drawn from that table, and D and trimming were deduced from the DNA. Counted here are around 170,000 clones, 80% to 90% occurring once; the ten biggest clones make up under 2%. The CDR3 extends over 15 amino acids. Trimming took 6 bases from V and 3 from J, leaving 18 bases between them. Per the germline V gene, CDR1 is SEHNR and CDR2 is FQNEAQ (reference sequence). The sequenced sample was peripheral blood. The gene calls are TRBV7-9 and TRBJ2-7, with D perhaps matching TRBD1 (6 bases). This clonotype was obtained from a man aged 18-30 years who had recovered from COVID-19. The CDR3 sequence is CASSFASTGNYEQYF. Written as DNA, the CDR3 is TGTGCCAGCAGTTTCGCCTCCACAGGGAACTACGAGCAGTACTTC.